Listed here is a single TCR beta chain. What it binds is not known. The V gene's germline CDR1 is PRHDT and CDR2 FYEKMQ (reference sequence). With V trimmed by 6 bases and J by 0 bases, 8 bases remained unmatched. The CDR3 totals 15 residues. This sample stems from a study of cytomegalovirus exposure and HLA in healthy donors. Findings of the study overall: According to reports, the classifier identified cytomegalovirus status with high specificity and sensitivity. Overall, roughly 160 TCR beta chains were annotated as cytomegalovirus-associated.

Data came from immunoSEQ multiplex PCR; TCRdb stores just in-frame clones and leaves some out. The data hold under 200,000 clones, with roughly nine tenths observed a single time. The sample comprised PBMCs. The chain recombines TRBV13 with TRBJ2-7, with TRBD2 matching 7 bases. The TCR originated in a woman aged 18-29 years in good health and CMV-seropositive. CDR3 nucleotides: TGTGCCAGCAGTTTAACTCAGCGGGGCTCCTACGAGCAGTACTTC. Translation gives CASSLTQRGSYEQYF.